This section outlines one T cell receptor beta chain sequence together with its context. There is no known antigen for this receptor. It has no much larger one-base neighbor in the sample; base qualities were not kept. For TCRbeta CDR3 sequencing, genomic DNA from the sorted cells was extracted using the QIAGEN DNeasy Blood and Tissue Kit. High-throughput TCRbeta CDR3 sequencing was carried out commercially through immunoSEQ, with PCR amplification with bias correction and internal controls included. As for how the authors treated the data: Unique productive TCRbeta sequences were defined by CDR3 nucleotide sequence where primers matched, and otherwise by CDR3 amino acid sequence together with Vbeta and Jbeta genes. As a correction for sorting error, sequences shared between sorted populations at a frequency ratio of 2:1 or less were discarded, and the remaining shared sequences were assigned to the higher population. A sequence was defined as donor-reactive if the sequence was expanded at least 5-fold in CFSE-low cells compared with unstimulated cells and had a frequency of at least 0.01% in CFSE-low cells. Repertoire divergence was quantified by Jensen-Shannon divergence calculated from the top 100 TCRbeta sequences ranked by frequency. For any sample with multiple sequencing runs, sorting error was corrected in each run separately before the runs were pooled. The table comes from immuneACCESS by way of TCRdb, which keeps in-frame sequences with V and J called. Part of the clones is missing from these tables; in studies checked, under half for an unresolved V gene and the rest for unknown reasons. From that table come the V and J calls and clone size; the DNA was used to work out D and trimming. For this sample the table gives more than 95,000 clones, of which around nine tenths were detected only once. Jointly, the top ten make up roughly 0.63% of the sample.

This sample is part of a study of Tregs in tolerant kidney transplant recipients (dated 2019 in TCRdb). Describing the broader study: Before combined kidney and bone marrow transplantation, this study identified donor-specific regulatory T cells using TCRbeta sequencing and then followed those same cells after transplant. In 3 healthy controls, several methods of expanding Tregs specific for an allogeneic donor were compared by TCRbeta repertoire sequencing. The full study reports these points: Biological reproducibility was not directly assessed, although technical replication error appeared to be minimal. The most biologically relevant and donor-specific TCRbeta repertoire appeared to be identified by expanding Tregs with activated donor B cells. Because the study included only a small number of patients, the results must be confirmed in larger populations and under other immunosuppression protocols.

From a lookup of the germline V gene (reference sequence), CDR1 and CDR2 are GTSNPN and SVGIG. The V end gives up 5 bases and the J end 5 bases, leaving 12 bases in the junction not matched to a gene. Taken from cysteine to phenylalanine, the CDR3 has 15 residues. Only the CDR3 part of the read is kept: 45 bases, read in frame from the first base. Unstimulated Tregs (CD4+CD25+CD127-), CD4+ non-Tregs (CD4+CD25-), CD4 and CD8 cells were FACS-sorted from thawed PBMCs. Blood from healthy controls was obtained either as purchased buffy coats or from healthy volunteers. Healthy control blood was separated into PBMCs by Ficoll density gradient and cryopreserved, and patient PBMCs were collected both before and after transplant.

The sequence links TRBV30 to TRBJ1-1; TRBD1 fits 9 bases in the junction. The sample comprised CD4+ T cells from blood. This receptor was obtained from a human donor in good health. The DNA sequence reads TGTGCCTGGGCCAGATACGGGACAGGGAAAACTGAAGCTTTCTTT. It is translated as CAWARYGTGKTEAFF.